This T cell receptor (beta chain) was found in a study of blood T cell repertoires in COVID-19. This clone was counted a few times. This CDR3 comprises 14 residues. Germline V gene data show CDR1 as LNHDA and CDR2 as SQIVND (reference sequence). Trimming shortened V by 5 bases and J by 7 bases, and 14 bases separated the two germline ends. Clones were read by immunoSEQ multiplex PCR, and TCRdb kept only the in-frame ones, dropping some. The table includes about 55,000 clones, 87% detected once. The sequencing input was peripheral blood. The chain has TRBV19 and TRBJ2-2; a weak D match, TRBD1 (5 bases). The clonotype was recovered from a man aged 40-49 years with COVID-19, enrolled during active disease. CDR3 bases: TGTGCCAGTAGTCTCCAGGGCGTCGTCGGGGAGCTGTTTTTT. Its protein product is CASSLQGVVGELFF.